Listed below are T cell receptor beta chains from one sample, sequenced in a study of blood T cell repertoires in COVID-19. The data were produced by immunoSEQ multiplex PCR, yet TCRdb's version contains in-frame clones alone and is incomplete. The table lists some 40,000 clones, 80% to 90% of them singletons. The sample was peripheral blood. These receptors all come from a man aged 55 to 69 in a cohort sampled during active COVID-19. Both conserved end residues are part of each CDR3. Each record gives: clone size, D gene, J gene, V gene, CDR3 protein, CDR3 DNA. A D gene is named only where the DNA matches it firmly. Some rows have no size entry. The others give once, few or many, or a class for an expanded clone.

size: .
D: TRBD1
J: TRBJ1-5
V: TRBV5-8
CDR3: CASSLDRTGGNQPQHF
DNA: TGTGCCAGCAGCTTGGATCGGACAGGGGGCAATCAGCCCCAGCATTTT

size: .
D: TRBD1
J: TRBJ2-3
V: TRBV7-2
CDR3: CASSLVGTATPDTQYF
DNA: TGTGCCAGCAGCTTAGTAGGGACAGCCACACCAGATACGCAGTATTTT

size: .
D: TRBD1
J: TRBJ2-3
V: TRBV9
CDR3: CASSAGTGRTDTQYF
DNA: TGTGCCAGCAGCGCTGGGACAGGACGCACAGATACGCAGTATTTT

size: few
D: TRBD1
J: TRBJ1-6
V: TRBV6-5
CDR3: CASRGRTGGRSPLHF
DNA: TGTGCCAGCAGGGGACGGACAGGGGGCCGGTCACCCCTCCACTTT

size: .
D: TRBD2
J: TRBJ2-2
V: TRBV3-1/TRBV3-2
CDR3: CASSQGLADTGELFF
DNA: TGTGCCAGCAGCCAAGGGCTAGCGGACACCGGGGAGCTGTTTTTT

size: .
D: .
J: TRBJ2-5
V: TRBV21-1
CDR3: CASGPEGPLAGGWETQYF
DNA: TGTGCCAGCGGCCCAGAGGGACCGCTAGCGGGAGGGTGGGAGACCCAGTACTTC

size: .
D: TRBD2
J: TRBJ2-5
V: TRBV11-3
CDR3: CASSFRGAGVQETQYF
DNA: TGTGCCAGCAGCTTTCGGGGAGCGGGGGTTCAAGAGACCCAGTACTTC

size: .
D: TRBD1
J: TRBJ1-2
V: TRBV7-8
CDR3: CASSPDRGKYGYTF
DNA: TGTGCCAGCAGCCCTGACAGGGGGAAATATGGCTACACCTTC

size: few
D: .
J: TRBJ1-3
V: TRBV11-3
CDR3: CASSHGYSGNTIYF
DNA: TGTGCCAGCAGCCACGGGTACTCTGGAAACACCATATATTTT

size: .
D: TRBD1
J: TRBJ2-7
V: TRBV11-3
CDR3: CASSLGVQGAYEQYF
DNA: TGTGCCAGCAGCTTAGGGGTACAGGGGGCCTACGAGCAGTACTTC

size: few
D: .
J: TRBJ2-7
V: TRBV19
CDR3: CASSSDSSYEQYF
DNA: TGTGCCAGTAGTTCCGACAGCTCCTACGAGCAGTACTTC

size: .
D: .
J: TRBJ2-7
V: TRBV28
CDR3: CASSLLVYGGSSYEQYF
DNA: TGTGCCAGCAGTTTATTAGTTTATGGGGGGAGCTCCTACGAGCAGTACTTC

size: .
D: TRBD2
J: TRBJ2-1
V: TRBV19
CDR3: CASSITSGGNFGNEQFF
DNA: TGTGCCAGTAGTATAACTAGCGGGGGGAATTTTGGCAATGAGCAGTTCTTC

size: .
D: TRBD1
J: TRBJ2-1
V: TRBV7-8
CDR3: CASSPGTGLFF
DNA: TGTGCCAGCAGCCCCGGGACAGGGCTGTTCTTC

size: .
D: .
J: TRBJ2-5
V: TRBV9
CDR3: CASSVGPAGRQETQYF
DNA: TGTGCCAGCAGCGTAGGGCCCGCAGGGAGGCAAGAGACCCAGTACTTC

size: few
D: TRBD1
J: TRBJ1-6
V: TRBV5-6
CDR3: CASSSSGTGGSPLHF
DNA: TGTGCCAGCAGCAGCTCCGGGACAGGGGGATCACCCCTCCACTTT

size: .
D: .
J: TRBJ2-5
V: TRBV27
CDR3: CASRKQGPETQYF
DNA: TGTGCCAGCAGAAAACAGGGCCCCGAGACCCAGTACTTC

size: .
D: TRBD2
J: TRBJ2-7
V: TRBV28
CDR3: CASSSLTSGSIDF
DNA: TGTGCCAGCAGTTCTCTGACTAGCGGGAGCATAGACTTC

size: .
D: .
J: TRBJ2-5
V: TRBV23-1
CDR3: CASSPPPRGETQYF
DNA: TGCGCCAGCAGTCCCCCCCCGCGGGGAGAGACCCAGTACTTC

size: .
D: .
J: TRBJ1-4
V: TRBV5-1
CDR3: CASSPKGGALNEKLFF
DNA: TGCGCCAGCAGCCCCAAAGGGGGGGCTCTTAATGAAAAACTGTTTTTT

size: .
D: .
J: TRBJ2-3
V: TRBV20-1
CDR3: CSVPIAVTQYF
DNA: TGCAGTGTTCCAATAGCAGTTACGCAGTATTTT

size: once
D: TRBD2
J: TRBJ2-3
V: TRBV2
CDR3: CASSDEGAGGDTQYF
DNA: TGTGCCAGCAGTGATGAGGGAGCGGGGGGTGATACGCAGTATTTT

size: .
D: .
J: TRBJ1-6
V: TRBV12-3/TRBV12-4
CDR3: CASSLADNSPLHF
DNA: TGTGCCAGCAGTTTGGCAGATAATTCACCCCTCCACTTT

size: .
D: TRBD2
J: TRBJ2-1
V: TRBV7-9
CDR3: CASSFPPSGARDEQFF
DNA: TGTGCCAGCAGCTTCCCCCCTAGCGGGGCCAGAGATGAGCAGTTCTTC

size: .
D: TRBD1
J: TRBJ2-3
V: TRBV5-6
CDR3: CASSPGTGTPDTQYF
DNA: TGTGCCAGCAGCCCCGGGACAGGGACTCCAGATACGCAGTATTTT

size: .
D: .
J: TRBJ1-1
V: TRBV9
CDR3: CASSGFEGEAFF
DNA: TGTGCCAGCAGCGGATTTGAGGGTGAAGCTTTCTTT